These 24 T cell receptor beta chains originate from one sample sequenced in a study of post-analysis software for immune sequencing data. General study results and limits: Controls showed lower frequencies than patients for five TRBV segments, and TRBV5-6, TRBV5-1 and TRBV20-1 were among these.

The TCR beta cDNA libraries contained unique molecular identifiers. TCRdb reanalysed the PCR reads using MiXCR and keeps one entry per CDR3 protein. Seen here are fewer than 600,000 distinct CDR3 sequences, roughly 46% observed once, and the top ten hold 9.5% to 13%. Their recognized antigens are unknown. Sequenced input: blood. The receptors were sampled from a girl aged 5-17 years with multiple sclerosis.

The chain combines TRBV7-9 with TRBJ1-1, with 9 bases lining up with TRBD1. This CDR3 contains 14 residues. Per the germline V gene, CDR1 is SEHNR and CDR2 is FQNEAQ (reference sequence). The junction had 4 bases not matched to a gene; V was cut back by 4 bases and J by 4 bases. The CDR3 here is CASSSTGGGTEAFF. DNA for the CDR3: TGTGCCAGCAGCTCAACAGGGGGCGGCACTGAAGCTTTCTTT.

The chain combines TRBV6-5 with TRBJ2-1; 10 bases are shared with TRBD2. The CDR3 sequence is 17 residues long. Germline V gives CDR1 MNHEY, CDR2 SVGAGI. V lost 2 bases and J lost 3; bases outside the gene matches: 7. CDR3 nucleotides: TGTGCCAGCAGTTACAGGGATTTAGCGGGAGGCTACAATGAGCAGTTCTTC. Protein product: CASSYRDLAGGYNEQFF.

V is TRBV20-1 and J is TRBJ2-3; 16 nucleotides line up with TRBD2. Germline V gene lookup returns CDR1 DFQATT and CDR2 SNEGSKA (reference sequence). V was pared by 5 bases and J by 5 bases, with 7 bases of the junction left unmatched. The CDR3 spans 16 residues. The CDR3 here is CSASGTSGRAKDTQYF. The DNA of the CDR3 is TGCAGTGCTTCCGGGACTAGCGGGAGGGCCAAAGATACGCAGTATTTT.

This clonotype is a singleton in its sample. The DNA for the CDR3 is TGTGCCAGCTCACCACCCAGCGGGCATACAGATACGCAGTATTTT. Its translation: CASSPPSGHTDTQYF. The rearrangement uses TRBV18 and TRBJ2-3; D may be TRBD2 (6 bases). The CDR3 runs to 15 residues. Trimming removed 0 bases from V and 3 bases from J, with 10 bases in between. The germline V gene encodes CDR1 KGHSH and CDR2 LQKENI.

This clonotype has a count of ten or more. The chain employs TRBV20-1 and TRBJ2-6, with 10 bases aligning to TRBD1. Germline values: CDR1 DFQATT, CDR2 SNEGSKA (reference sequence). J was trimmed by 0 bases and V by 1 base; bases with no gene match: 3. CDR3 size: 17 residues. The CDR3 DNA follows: TGCAGTGCTAGAGGGACAGGGGGAGACTCTGGGGCCAACGTCCTGACTTTC. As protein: CSARGTGGDSGANVLTF.

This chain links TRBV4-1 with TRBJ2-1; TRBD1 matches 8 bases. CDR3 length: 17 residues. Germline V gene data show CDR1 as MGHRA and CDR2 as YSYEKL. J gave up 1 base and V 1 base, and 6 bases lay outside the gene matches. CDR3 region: CASSQAIQGVSYNEQFF. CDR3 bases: TGCGCCAGCAGCCAAGCTATACAGGGGGTATCCTACAATGAGCAGTTCTTC.

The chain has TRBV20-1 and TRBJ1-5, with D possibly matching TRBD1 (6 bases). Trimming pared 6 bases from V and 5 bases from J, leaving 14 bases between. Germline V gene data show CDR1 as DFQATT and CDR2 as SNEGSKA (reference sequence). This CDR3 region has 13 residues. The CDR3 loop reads CSARTELYQPQHF. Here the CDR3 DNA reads TGCAGTGCAAGGACAGAGTTATATCAGCCCCAGCATTTT.

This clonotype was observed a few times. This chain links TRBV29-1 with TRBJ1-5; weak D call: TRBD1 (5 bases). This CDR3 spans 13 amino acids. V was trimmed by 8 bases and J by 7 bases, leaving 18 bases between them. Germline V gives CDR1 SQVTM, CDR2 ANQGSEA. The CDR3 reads CSPSRGSGQPQHF. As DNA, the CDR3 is TGCAGCCCCAGTCGGGGGAGCGGCCAGCCCCAGCATTTT.

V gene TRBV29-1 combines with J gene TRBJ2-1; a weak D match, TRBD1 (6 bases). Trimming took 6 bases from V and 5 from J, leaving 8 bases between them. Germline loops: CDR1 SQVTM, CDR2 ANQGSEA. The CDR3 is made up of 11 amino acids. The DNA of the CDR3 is TGCAGCGTGACAGGTAACAATGAGCAGTTCTTC. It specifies CSVTGNNEQFF.

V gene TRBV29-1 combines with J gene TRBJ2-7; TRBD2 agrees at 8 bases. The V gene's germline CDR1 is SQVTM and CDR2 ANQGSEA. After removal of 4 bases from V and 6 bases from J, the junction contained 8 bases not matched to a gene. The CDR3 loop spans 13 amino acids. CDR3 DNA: TGCAGCGTTGTTAGCGGGAATAAGGTCGAGCAGTACTTC. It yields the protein CSVVSGNKVEQYF.

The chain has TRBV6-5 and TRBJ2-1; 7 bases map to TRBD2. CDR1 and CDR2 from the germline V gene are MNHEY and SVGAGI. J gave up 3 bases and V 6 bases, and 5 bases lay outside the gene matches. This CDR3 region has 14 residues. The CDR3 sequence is CASRGRDYYNEQFF. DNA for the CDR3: TGTGCCAGCAGGGGGCGGGACTACTACAATGAGCAGTTCTTC.

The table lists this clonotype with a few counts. The CDR3 loop reads CASSPSGPGYEQYF. The CDR3 DNA is TGTGCCAGCTCACCTAGCGGACCGGGCTACGAGCAGTACTTC. The chain joins TRBV18 to TRBJ2-5, with TRBD2 as a possible D gene (6 bases). The end of the DNA aligns better with TRBJ2-7, so the J call may be wrong. Germline V gives CDR1 KGHSH, CDR2 LQKENI. This CDR3 is 14 amino acids long.

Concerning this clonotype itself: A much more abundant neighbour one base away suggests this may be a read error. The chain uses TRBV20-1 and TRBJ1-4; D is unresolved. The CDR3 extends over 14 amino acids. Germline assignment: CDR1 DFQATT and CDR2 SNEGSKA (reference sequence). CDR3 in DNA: TGCAGTGCTAGGATGGTGTCAGTAGGCGAAAAACGGTTTTTT. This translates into CSARMVSVGEKRFF.

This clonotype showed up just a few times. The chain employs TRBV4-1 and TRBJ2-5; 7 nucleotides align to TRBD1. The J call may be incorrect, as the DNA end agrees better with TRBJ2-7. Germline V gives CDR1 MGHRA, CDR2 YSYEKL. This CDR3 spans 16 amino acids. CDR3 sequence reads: CASSQSPTGTAYEQYF. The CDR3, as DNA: TGCGCCAGCAGCCAGTCTCCGACAGGGACGGCCTACGAGCAGTACTTC.

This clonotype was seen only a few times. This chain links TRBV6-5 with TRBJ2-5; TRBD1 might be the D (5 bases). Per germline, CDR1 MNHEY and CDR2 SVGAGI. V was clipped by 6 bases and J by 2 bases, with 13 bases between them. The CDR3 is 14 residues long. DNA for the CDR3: TGTGCCAGCAGCCCATCAAGGGGTCAAGAGACCCAGTACTTC. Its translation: CASSPSRGQETQYF.

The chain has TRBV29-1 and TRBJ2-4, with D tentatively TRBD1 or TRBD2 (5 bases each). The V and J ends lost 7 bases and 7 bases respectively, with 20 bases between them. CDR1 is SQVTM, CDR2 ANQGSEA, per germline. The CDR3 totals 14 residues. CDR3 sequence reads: CSARGYRGPNIQYF. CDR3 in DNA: TGCAGCGCCAGAGGGTATAGGGGTCCGAACATTCAGTACTTC. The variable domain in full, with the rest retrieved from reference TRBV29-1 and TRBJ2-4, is SAVISQKPSRDICQRGTSLTIQCQVDSQVTMMFWYRQQPGQSLTLIATANQGSEATYESGFVIDKFPISRPNLTFSTLTVSNMSPEDSSIYLCSARGYRGPNIQYFGAGTRLSVL.

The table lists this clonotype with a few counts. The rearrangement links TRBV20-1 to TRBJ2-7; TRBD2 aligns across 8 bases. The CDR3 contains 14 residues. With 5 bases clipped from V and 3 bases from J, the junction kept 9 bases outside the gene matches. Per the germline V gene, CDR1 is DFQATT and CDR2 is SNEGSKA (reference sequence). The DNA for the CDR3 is TGCAGTGCTTTGACTAGCGTAAGAGGCTACGAGCAGTACTTC. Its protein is CSALTSVRGYEQYF.

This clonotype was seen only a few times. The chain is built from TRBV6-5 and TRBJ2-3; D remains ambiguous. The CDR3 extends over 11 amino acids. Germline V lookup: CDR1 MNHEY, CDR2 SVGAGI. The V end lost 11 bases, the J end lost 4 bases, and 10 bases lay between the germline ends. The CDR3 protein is CASRRADTQYF. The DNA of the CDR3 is TGTGCCTCGAGACGGGCAGATACGCAGTATTTT.

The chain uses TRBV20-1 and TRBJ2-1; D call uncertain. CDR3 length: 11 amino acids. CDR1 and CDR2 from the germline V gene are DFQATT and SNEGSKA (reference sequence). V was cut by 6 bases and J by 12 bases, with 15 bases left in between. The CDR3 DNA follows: TGCAGTGCGGCCGCCGTGGCCACGCAGTTCTTC. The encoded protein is CSAAAVATQFF.

DNA for the CDR3: TGTGCCAGCAGTGCGGACAGGGATCGGGCTTTTTTCACTGAGCAGTACTTC. Translating gives CASSADRDRAFFTEQYF. The rearrangement uses TRBV6-1 and TRBJ2-7; TRBD1 matches at 8 bases. CDR3 size: 17 residues. Germline trimming cut 4 bases from V and 7 bases from J; bases unmatched to any gene: 18. The germline V gene encodes CDR1 MNHNS and CDR2 SASEGT.

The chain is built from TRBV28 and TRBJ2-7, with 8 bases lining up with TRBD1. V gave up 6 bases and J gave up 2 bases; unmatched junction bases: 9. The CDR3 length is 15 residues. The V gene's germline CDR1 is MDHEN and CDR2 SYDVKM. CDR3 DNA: TGTGCCAGCAGCCGCAGGGGGCCGCCAACCTACGAGCAGTACTTC. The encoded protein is CASSRRGPPTYEQYF.

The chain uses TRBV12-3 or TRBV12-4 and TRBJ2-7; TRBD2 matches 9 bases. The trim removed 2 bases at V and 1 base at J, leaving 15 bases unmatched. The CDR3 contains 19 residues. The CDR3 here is CASSLSWEPPGLASYEQYF. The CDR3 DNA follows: TGTGCCAGCAGTTTAAGCTGGGAGCCCCCGGGACTAGCTTCCTACGAGCAGTACTTC.

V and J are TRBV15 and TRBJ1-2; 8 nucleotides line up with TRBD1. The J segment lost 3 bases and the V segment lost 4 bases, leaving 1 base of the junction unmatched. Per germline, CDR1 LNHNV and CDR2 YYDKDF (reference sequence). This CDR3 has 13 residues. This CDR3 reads CATSKTGDYGYTF. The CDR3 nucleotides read TGTGCCACCAGCAAGACAGGGGACTATGGCTACACCTTC.

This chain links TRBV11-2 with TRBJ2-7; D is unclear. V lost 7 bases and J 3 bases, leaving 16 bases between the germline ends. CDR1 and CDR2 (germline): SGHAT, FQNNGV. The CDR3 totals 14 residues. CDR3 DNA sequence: TGTGCCAGCACTTGGCATAAGGGCATCTACGAGCAGTACTTC. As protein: CASTWHKGIYEQYF.